This T cell receptor beta chain was retrieved from a study of monozygotic twins with inflammatory bowel disease. Template switching incorporated UMIs with a 6-nucleotide sample barcode. TCRdb reprocessed the 5' RACE reads; each CDR3 protein has one entry and no DNA is given. This sample contains fewer than 150,000 distinct CDR3 sequences. Study findings and constraints: The co-twins with IBD showed lower TCRbeta diversity (inverse Simpson) than their healthy siblings. Among patients, repertoires may have gained variability from differing immunosuppressive treatments.

The CDR3 is 15 amino acids. Germline assignment: CDR1 SGHTA and CDR2 FQGNSA. Note on this clonotype: Its target is not known.

The sequence came from a human donor with ulcerative colitis or Crohn's disease, or a healthy co-twin of an affected twin (not recorded which). Sequencing used blood. V is TRBV7-2 and J is TRBJ1-1; as DNA is missing, the TRBD1 call by TCRdb cannot be tested. The CDR3 region is CASSPRQGLNTEAFF.